The T cell receptor beta chain under discussion was sequenced for a study of T cell changes during pregnancy in multiple sclerosis. TCRdb's table, derived via immunoSEQ multiplex PCR, lists solely in-frame clones and lacks some. The repertoire includes approximately 46,000 clones, roughly nine tenths of them detected once, and 6.5% to 8.5% sits in the top ten. Unmatched junction bases numbered 9, after V lost 0 bases and J lost 4 bases. Per germline, CDR1 GTSNPN and CDR2 SVGIG (reference sequence). The CDR3 totals 16 residues. The chain has TRBV30 and TRBJ2-1; 7 bases are a match to TRBD2. The specimen was CD8+ T cells from peripheral blood mononuclear cells, collected in the second trimester of pregnancy. This receptor was identified in a female donor with multiple sclerosis, enrolled in a pregnancy study. CDR3 protein: CAWSVLDDGGYNEQFF. CDR3 nucleotide sequence: TGTGCCTGGAGTGTACTGGACGACGGGGGGTACAATGAGCAGTTCTTC.